This passage covers 14 T cell receptor beta chains from one sample sequenced in a study of T cell responses to AZD1222 COVID-19 vaccine. Profiled with immunoSEQ multiplex PCR; TCRdb holds only in-frame clones, not every one. The sample lists 90,000 to 120,000 clones, under 95% occurring once. Sequencing was performed on peripheral blood, taken on day 0 of AZD1222 vaccination. The receptors derive from an adult in good health.

The rearrangement uses TRBV5-4 and TRBJ2-3; 9 bases map to TRBD2. The junction had 8 bases not matched to a gene; V was cut back by 3 bases and J by 3 bases. In germline, CDR1 is SGHNT, CDR2 YYREEE (reference sequence). This CDR3 has 16 amino acids. The chain's CDR3 is CASSWGLAVGTDTQYF. DNA for the CDR3: TGTGCCAGCAGCTGGGGACTAGCTGTAGGTACAGATACGCAGTATTTT.

This chain connects TRBV3-1 (or the pseudogene TRBV3-2) to TRBJ1-1; D possibly corresponds to TRBD1 (5 bases). The germline V and J ends were trimmed by 1 base and 4 bases, with 13 bases remaining between them. CDR1 is LGHDT, CDR2 YNNKEL, per germline (reference sequence). The CDR3 runs 15 residues. The CDR3 coding sequence is TGTGCCAGCAGCCAAGGTCGGGGGGTGGGCACTGAAGCTTTCTTT. It yields the protein CASSQGRGVGTEAFF.

This clone has a single count. The gene calls are TRBV29-1 and TRBJ1-1, with D possibly matching TRBD1 (5 bases). CDR1 and CDR2 (germline): SQVTM, ANQGSEA. The CDR3 extends over 11 amino acids. Trimming shortened V by 5 bases and J by 4 bases, and 8 bases separated the two germline ends. CDR3 bases: TGCAGCGTTTTTGGGGGCACTGAAGCTTTCTTT. It codes for CSVFGGTEAFF. Supplemented by reference TRBV29-1 and TRBJ1-1, the full variable domain reads SAVISQKPSRDICQRGTSLTIQCQVDSQVTMMFWYRQQPGQSLTLIATANQGSEATYESGFVIDKFPISRPNLTFSTLTVSNMSPEDSSIYLCSVFGGTEAFFGQGTRLTVV.

This chain joins TRBV7-8 and TRBJ1-1; TRBD1 aligns across 8 bases. CDR1 and CDR2 from the germline V gene are SGHVS and FQNEAQ. V was clipped by 3 bases and J by 4 bases; unmatched bases: 1. The CDR3 totals 13 residues. In nucleotides, the CDR3 is TGTGCCAGCAGCTTTACAGGGGGCACTGAAGCTTTCTTT. The encoded protein is CASSFTGGTEAFF.

The rearrangement links TRBV18 to TRBJ1-3; D ambiguous. In germline, CDR1 is KGHSH, CDR2 LQKENI. The CDR3 is 15 residues long. Trimming stripped 1 base from V and 4 bases from J, with 11 bases between. The CDR3 nucleotides read TGTGCCAGCTCACCACAGGGATATGAAGGAAACACCATATATTTT. Residues: CASSPQGYEGNTIYF.

The CDR3 spells CASSVASLAASGELFF. In nucleotides, the CDR3 is TGTGCCAGCAGCGTAGCTAGTCTAGCAGCGAGTGGGGAGCTGTTTTTT. The V and J genes are TRBV9 and TRBJ2-2; the D gene is possibly TRBD2 (5 bases). Per germline, CDR1 SGDLS and CDR2 YYNGEE. The V gene lost 0 bases and the J gene lost 8 bases, with 17 bases spanning the gap. This CDR3 is built from 16 residues.

This clone showed up just once. The CDR3 sequence is CASSLGAGKAFF. CDR3 coding DNA: TGTGCCAGCAGTTTGGGGGCGGGAAAAGCTTTCTTT. The chain is built from TRBV12-3 or TRBV12-4 and TRBJ1-1; TRBD1 might be the D (6 bases). The V end was cut by 3 bases, the J end by 9 bases, with 11 bases between. This CDR3 comprises 12 residues.

J is TRBJ1-2 and V is TRBV4-2; 8 bases match TRBD1. This CDR3 contains 15 residues. The J segment lost 4 bases and the V segment lost 6 bases, leaving 10 bases of the junction unmatched. Looked up from germline, CDR1 is LGHNA and CDR2 is YNFKEQ. The CDR3 nucleotides are TGTGCCAGCAGGCTAGGACAGGGAGATACCTATGGCTACACCTTC. It encodes CASRLGQGDTYGYTF.

This chain connects TRBV13 to TRBJ2-1; D gene unclear. CDR1 and CDR2 (germline): PRHDT, FYEKMQ (reference sequence). V lost 6 bases and J 7 bases, leaving 10 bases between the germline ends. This CDR3 comprises 12 residues. CDR3 bases: TGTGCCAGCAGGGGCCTAGTGAATGAGCAGTTCTTC. It translates to CASRGLVNEQFF.

V is TRBV12-5 and J is TRBJ1-5; D remains ambiguous. V was clipped by 1 base and J by 3 bases, with 4 bases between them. The CDR3 consists of 13 residues. Germline V lookup: CDR1 LGHNT, CDR2 FRNRAP. The CDR3 sequence is CASGLGYNQPQHF. The CDR3 bases are TGTGCTAGTGGTTTGGGATACAATCAGCCCCAGCATTTT. Full variable domain (rest looked up from reference TRBV12-5 and TRBJ1-5): DARVTQTPRHKVTEMGQEVTMRCQPILGHNTVFWYRQTMMQGLELLAYFRNRAPLDDSGMPKDRFSAEMPDATLATLKIQPSEPRDSAVYFCASGLGYNQPQHFGDGTRLSIL.

This chain joins TRBV3-1 (or the pseudogene TRBV3-2) and TRBJ2-5; the match to TRBD2 covers 10 bases. The germline gives CDR1 LGHDT, CDR2 YNNKEL (reference sequence). The trim removed 4 bases at V and 5 bases at J, leaving 7 bases unmatched. This CDR3 comprises 15 residues. In DNA, the CDR3 is TGTGCCAGCAGCCCAGAGCGGGGGGGCGGGGAGACCCAGTACTTC. This sequence encodes CASSPERGGGETQYF.

This chain joins TRBV6-2 or TRBV6-3 and TRBJ1-4; D might be TRBD1 (6 bases). V lost 2 bases and J lost 12, with 10 bases in between. The CDR3 has 12 amino acids. Germline CDR1 reads MNHEY; CDR2 reads SVGEGT. CDR3 residues: CASSYPAGELFF. The CDR3 DNA reads as TGTGCCAGCAGTTACCCCGCAGGGGAACTGTTTTTT.

The genes are TRBV14 and TRBJ2-2, with TRBD1 identical over 8 bases. The CDR3 is 19 residues long. The V gene end was trimmed by 1 base and the J gene end by 4 bases; junction bases not matched to a gene: 14. Germline CDR1 SGHDN, CDR2 FVKESK. This chain's CDR3 is CASSQVRPGTGLGTGELFF. The CDR3 DNA sequence: TGTGCCAGCAGCCAAGTCCGCCCCGGGACAGGCCTGGGCACCGGGGAGCTGTTTTTT. The full variable domain, in which reference TRBV14 and TRBJ2-2 provide the parts outside the CDR3, is EAGVTQFPSHSVIEKGQTVTLRCDPISGHDNLYWYRRVMGKEIKFLLHFVKESKQDESGMPNNRFLAERTGGTYSTLKVQPAELEDSGVYFCASSQVRPGTGLGTGELFFGEGSRLTVL.

This chain links TRBV29-1 with TRBJ1-1; D is possibly TRBD1 (6 bases). This CDR3 is built from 14 residues. Germline values: CDR1 SQVTM, CDR2 ANQGSEA. With 6 bases removed from V and 5 bases from J, the gap between germline ends came to 19 bases. Written as DNA, the CDR3 is TGCAGCGTCGGGGGGGACACCCCCGATACTGAAGCTTTCTTT. It yields the protein CSVGGDTPDTEAFF.